This T cell receptor beta chain was identified during a study of CD8+CD57+ T cells in acquired aplastic anemia. Turning to the study itself: Sorted CD4+ and CD8+ cell DNA averaged approximately 3.2 ug.

The CDR3 consists of 17 residues. Germline CDR1 and CDR2: MNHNS and SASEGT. V shed 4 bases and J shed 3 bases, with 22 bases lying between them. Remarks on this clonotype: What it recognizes is unknown.

Study conclusions and caveats: Any difference that existed in CD8+ Simpson's diversity between patients and controls was not significant. The same twenty-nine CD8+ CDR3 sequences occurred in patients and in controls.

Patients chosen for sequencing had CD8+CD57+ cells that had expanded, as shown by flow cytometry. Using genomic DNA as the template, TCR beta VDJ and CDR3 profiling was carried out. Via MiXCR, TCRdb re-called the reads, giving one row per CDR3 protein. The sample contains around 200,000 distinct CDR3 sequences, over 40% of which appear only once. The sequenced sample was sorted CD4+, CD8+, or CD8+CD57+ T cells (not recorded which) from PBMCs. V usage is TRBV6-1 and J usage is TRBJ2-7; D assignment may be TRBD1 or TRBD2 (6 bases each). The sequence was collected from a human donor with aplastic anemia. CDR3: CASSGRGWGSGNYEQYF. In DNA form, the CDR3 reads TGTGCCAGCAGTGGTAGGGGGTGGGGTAGCGGAAACTACGAGCAGTACTTC.